The present T cell receptor (beta chain) was sequenced within a study of PD-1 blockade in classical Hodgkin lymphoma. Broader study findings: A reduction in baseline TCR diversity was reportedly seen in newly diagnosed patients relative to healthy donors. By C4D1, diversity of CD4+ TCRs had risen significantly, whereas that of CD8+ TCRs had not. Complete responders' diversity at baseline resembled that of newly diagnosed patients.

Method: immunoSEQ multiplex PCR; TCRdb's copy keeps in-frame clones and lacks some. Of almost 95,000 clones detected, under 85% appear once; the ten largest clones hold around 15%. As for this clone: Its target is not known.

The time point is: cycle 4 day 1 (C4D1), after six to seven weeks of nivolumab. After autologous stem cell transplantation all patients relapsed, and prior brentuximab vedotin exposure differed between cohorts. The material was peripheral blood mononuclear cells (PBMCs), obtained before the fourth cycle of nivolumab. This clonotype was sampled from a human donor with classical Hodgkin lymphoma.

CDR3 sequence: CAWSVLTLEGEQYF. CDR3 DNA: TGTGCCTGGAGTGTCCTGACACTTGAGGGCGAGCAGTACTTC. This chain joins TRBV30 and TRBJ2-5, with D possibly TRBD2 on 5 matching bases. The DNA matches TRBJ2-7 better at its end, which makes the J call doubtful. CDR1 GTSNPN and CDR2 SVGIG come from the germline V gene (reference sequence). The CDR3 totals 14 residues.